These T cell receptor beta chains were read from a single sample in a study of T cell repertoires in cytomegalovirus infection. MiXCR was run by TCRdb on the reads, yielding one entry per CDR3 protein. The sample records fewer than 550,000 distinct CDR3 sequences, 16% being singletons. The sequencing sample was made of CD8+ T cells from PBMCs. The receptors originated from a human donor in good health (CMV status not recorded). Some clones in this sample may be carry-over from other donors' samples. Each CDR3 is given with its conserved first and last residue. A D gene is named only where the DNA matches it firmly. Clone sizes are given selectively: once, few, many, or a class where the clone is expanded.

TRBD1 | few | TRBJ1-2 | TRBV18 | TGTGCCAGCTCACCGGACAGGGGGCTTTTGTATGGCTACACCTTC | CASSPDRGLLYGYTF
TRBD1 | few | TRBJ1-5 | TRBV10-3 | TGTGCCATCAGTGACACACAGGACAGGGCCCAGCATTTT | CAISDTQDRAQHF
- | many | TRBJ1-2 | TRBV11-2 | TGTGCCAGCAGCTTAGCCCGCGGCAGAATTGGCTACACCTTC | CASSLARGRIGYTF
- | - | TRBJ1-6 | TRBV10-2 | TGCGCCAGCAGTGAGTTTGACTTCCAGAATTCACCCCTCCACTTT | CASSEFDFQNSPLHF
- | - | TRBJ1-6 | TRBV12-3/TRBV12-4 | TGTGCCAGCAGTTTGACAGTGGCTAGGAATTCACCCCTCCACTTT | CASSLTVARNSPLHF
- | - | TRBJ2-7 | TRBV11-3 | TGTGCCAGCAGCTCGGCAGGGGACGTAGACGAGCAGTACTTC | CASSSAGDVDEQYF
TRBD1 | many | TRBJ2-7 | TRBV12-3/TRBV12-4 | TGTGCCAGCAGTTCCGCCCAGGGTAGGGGGCTTTGGAAATACGAGCAGTACTTC | CASSSAQGRGLWKYEQYF
- | many | TRBJ2-3 | TRBV7-3 | TGTGCCAGCAGCCAGGCCCCAGATACGCAGTATTTT | CASSQAPDTQYF
TRBD1 | - | TRBJ2-7 | TRBV2 | TGTGCCAGCAGTGAAACCCTACCGGACAGGGGGGTCTACGAGCAGTACTTC | CASSETLPDRGVYEQYF
- | - | TRBJ2-7 | TRBV19 | TGTGCCAGTAGTTATTCGGACAGCAGCTCCTACGAGCAGTACTTC | CASSYSDSSSYEQYF
TRBD1 | many | TRBJ1-1 | TRBV11-2 | TGTGCCAGCAGCTCGGGACAGTACGATGTGAACACTGAAGCTTTCTTT | CASSSGQYDVNTEAFF
TRBD1 | many | TRBJ1-1 | TRBV12-3/TRBV12-4 | TGTGCCAGCAGGGGGGACAGGGCGAACACTGAAGCTTTCTTT | CASRGDRANTEAFF
- | - | TRBJ2-3 | TRBV27 | TGTGCCAGCAGTTCAACCCGGAGCACAGATACGCAGTATTTT | CASSSTRSTDTQYF
- | many | TRBJ2-7 | TRBV7-8 | TGTGCCAGCGATTCCAAGATGGACAGCCGCTACGAGCAGTACTTC | CASDSKMDSRYEQYF
- | few | TRBJ1-5 | TRBV19 | TGTGCCAGTAGTATTCGGCAGAAAAGCAATCAGCCCCAGCATTTT | CASSIRQKSNQPQHF
- | - | TRBJ2-3 | TRBV14 | TGTGCCAGCAGCCAAGTAAGCGGTTTCACAGATACGCAGTATTTT | CASSQVSGFTDTQYF
TRBD1 | few | TRBJ1-2 | TRBV9 | TGTGCCAGCAGCCCTCCGGGACAGCCATATGGCTACACCTTC | CASSPPGQPYGYTF